This T cell receptor beta chain was sequenced during a study of T cell responses to AZD1222 COVID-19 vaccine. The CDR3 runs to 15 residues. V lost 3 bases to trimming and J lost 6 bases, with 12 bases between them. The germline V gene has CDR1 MRHNA and CDR2 SNTAGT. This clone was seen more than once but under ten times. Libraries were prepared by immunoSEQ multiplex PCR; TCRdb keeps only in-frame clonotypes and omits some of them. There are roughly 160,000 clones in the sample; about 89% occur only once, and approximately 2% lies in the top ten. The V call is TRBV6-4, the J call TRBJ1-6; D is unclear. The receptor was derived from an adult in good health. Here the sequenced sample was peripheral blood, taken on day 0 of AZD1222 vaccination. The CDR3 sequence: CASSEEAVLNSPLHF. Written as DNA, the CDR3 is TGTGCCAGCAGTGAGGAGGCAGTTCTTAATTCACCCCTCCACTTT.